The next 3 T cell receptor beta chains were all read from a single sample in a study of cytomegalovirus exposure and HLA in healthy donors. It was with 60 Vbeta and 13 Jbeta primers that the PCR ran. Using immunoSEQ multiplex PCR, the repertoire was profiled, and TCRdb retains in-frame clones only, with some absent. Here the sample spans more than 65,000 clones, approximately 74% being singletons. Sequencing input: PBMCs. The receptors stem from a woman aged 45-65 years in good health and CMV-seropositive.

The rearrangement links TRBV15 to TRBJ1-4, with TRBD1 as a possible D gene (6 bases). This CDR3 is built from 15 residues. Germline V CDR1 and CDR2: LNHNV, YYDKDF (reference sequence). Deletions cut 4 bases from V and 0 bases from J, with 9 bases between. The CDR3 region has the DNA TGTGCCACCAGCACTACAGGGACAACTAATGAAAAACTGTTTTTT. Protein product: CATSTTGTTNEKLFF.

J is TRBJ2-5 and V is TRBV6-5, with D tentatively TRBD2 (5 bases). CDR1 and CDR2 from the germline V gene are MNHEY and SVGAGI. With 5 bases removed from V and 7 bases from J, the gap between germline ends came to 8 bases. The CDR3 is 11 amino acids. The CDR3 sequence: CASSDRGTQYF. The CDR3 coding sequence is TGTGCCAGCAGTGATCGGGGGACCCAGTACTTC.

CDR3 amino acids: CASRGQGINTEAFF. The CDR3 coding sequence is TGTGCCAGCAGGGGACAGGGGATTAACACTGAAGCTTTCTTT. V and J are TRBV6-6 and TRBJ1-1; 10 bases fit TRBD1. This CDR3 has 14 residues. The V gene end was trimmed by 6 bases and the J gene end by 2 bases; junction bases not matched to a gene: 3. Germline CDR1 and CDR2: MNHNY and SVGAGI (reference sequence).